The clone carrying this T cell receptor (beta chain) was counted a single time. Its matching antigen is unknown. CD8 cells classed as naive were CD45RO-negative and positively selected for CCR7, excluding terminally differentiated effector memory CD45RA+ cells. This sample is part of a study of shared clonotypes between healthy human individuals. General study results and limits: Between several donors, naive CD4 clonotypes were shared at a level of about 5%.

The protocol was immunoSEQ multiplex PCR, while the TCRdb copy is restricted to in-frame clones and leaves out a portion. The data hold around 2,000,000 clones, with about 95% observed a single time. The CDR3 contains 18 residues. The V end lost 1 base, the J end lost 6 bases, and 24 bases lay between the germline ends. Looked up from germline, CDR1 is SNHLY and CDR2 is FYNNEI. This clonotype was obtained from a man between 18 and 35 years old in good health. Sequencing was done on a sample of naive CD8+ T cells sorted from blood. The chain links TRBV2 to TRBJ1-2, with a possible D match to TRBD1 (6 bases). The CDR3 DNA follows: TGTGCCAGCAGTGAAGAAATCTTTCACGGACAGACGAAGGATGGCTACACCTTC. Residues: CASSEEIFHGQTKDGYTF.